This TCR beta chain was found in a study of cytomegalovirus exposure and HLA in healthy donors. Study overall: A later analysis reported the approximately 120 validation repertoires used the same platform as the 666 first-cohort repertoires.

The trim removed 0 bases at V and 1 base at J, leaving 5 bases unmatched. The V gene's germline CDR1 is LGHNA and CDR2 YSLEER. This CDR3 is built from 16 residues. Repertoires were generated with immunoSEQ multiplex PCR, while TCRdb's copy carries only in-frame clones and drops some. This table has more than 200,000 clones, less than 95% appearing once. General study points: The investigators catalogued 164 TCR beta chains as cytomegalovirus-associated. A subsequent analysis found that TCR clusters from the first cohort also tended to co-occur in the 90 to 150 validation repertoires, with about 95% of cluster scores above 0.

A single count supports this clone. What it recognizes is unknown. The sample comprised PBMCs. The J gene is TRBJ1-1, the V gene TRBV4-3; 7 bases are a match to TRBD1. This clonotype was obtained from a woman in her twenties or thirties in good health and CMV-seronegative. The CDR3 here is CASSQDGNRGNTEAFF. Here the CDR3 DNA reads TGCGCCAGCAGCCAAGATGGGAACAGGGGGAACACTGAAGCTTTCTTT.